This TCR beta chain stems from a study of OX40 agonist ivuxolimab in advanced cancers. Sequencing used immunoSEQ multiplex PCR; TCRdb keeps in-frame clones, though not all of them. Of tens of thousands of clones detected, about four fifths appear once; the ten largest clones hold around 0.44%. CDR3 length equals 14 residues. Germline assignment: CDR1 SGHNT and CDR2 YYREEE (reference sequence). Unmatched junction bases numbered 9, after V lost 0 bases and J lost 12 bases. The starting material was CD4+ or CD8+ T cells sorted from blood, obtained in a trial of the OX40 agonist ivuxolimab. The source of this sequence is an adult with an advanced solid tumor such as melanoma, head and neck, liver or kidney cancer. The V call is TRBV5-4, the J call TRBJ2-1; TRBD2 agrees at 7 bases. This chain's CDR3 is CASSLANRAGSQFF. The CDR3 DNA follows: TGTGCCAGCAGCTTGGCAAACCGAGCGGGGTCGCAGTTCTTC. The full variable domain, with the rest looked up from reference TRBV5-4 and TRBJ2-1, is ETGVTQSPTHLIKTRGQQVTLRCSSQSGHNTVSWYQQALGQGPQFIFQYYREEENGRGNFPPRFSGLQFPNYSSELNVNALELDDSALYLCASSLANRAGSQFFGPGTRLTVL.